This is a list of T cell receptor beta chains from one sample in a study of T cell repertoires in cytomegalovirus infection. From the reads, TCRdb called clonotypes with MiXCR, one entry per CDR3 protein. The data contain around 630,000 distinct CDR3 sequences, 20% to 25% of them singletons. The material sequenced was CD8+ T cells from PBMCs. The source is a human donor in good health (CMV status not recorded). Some clones in this sample may be carry-over from other donors' samples. CDR3s include the opening cysteine and the closing phenylalanine or tryptophan. A D gene is named only where the DNA matches it firmly. Not all rows give a size; the values are once, few, many and, for expanded clones, a class.

D gene	V gene	J gene	clone size	CDR3 DNA	CDR3 protein
TRBD1	TRBV19	TRBJ2-1	few	TGTGCCAGTAGTATTGAGGGGACAGGGCCTAGCTCCTACAATGAGCAGTTCTTC	CASSIEGTGPSSYNEQFF
TRBD2	TRBV28	TRBJ2-3	NA	TGTGCCAGCAGTTTTCCTAGCGGTGTCTTCACAGATACGCAGTATTTT	CASSFPSGVFTDTQYF
NA	TRBV7-8	TRBJ2-2	many	TGTGCCAGCAGCTTAGCGGGACCGGGCTGGGGAGCTTTTTTT	CASSLAGPGWGAFF
NA	TRBV5-5	TRBJ1-2	few	TGTGCCAGCAGCCACGGACGGCTCTATGGCTACACCTTC	CASSHGRLYGYTF
TRBD2	TRBV28	TRBJ2-3	NA	TGTGCCAGCGGGACTAGCCGGAGCACAGATACGCAGTATTTT	CASGTSRSTDTQYF
NA	TRBV29-1	TRBJ2-5	few	TGCAGCGTTGCCAAGGGAGCAAAAGAGACCCAGTACTTC	CSVAKGAKETQYF
TRBD2	TRBV7-9	TRBJ2-5	many	TGTGCCAGCAGCGATTCGGGGCTAGCGGGGGTCCAAGAGACCCAGTACTTC	CASSDSGLAGVQETQYF
TRBD2	TRBV6-5	TRBJ2-3	NA	TGTGCCAGCAGTCCAAGGACTAGCGGGGGAGCGGACAGCACAGATACGCAGTATTTT	CASSPRTSGGADSTDTQYF
NA	TRBV15	TRBJ1-1	few	TGTGCCACCAGCAGAGATCTGGGGGCGGGCACTGAAGCTTTCTTT	CATSRDLGAGTEAFF
NA	TRBV25-1	TRBJ1-1	NA	TGTGCCAGCAGTGACCCCTCCCGGGGAAACACTGAAGCTTTCTTT	CASSDPSRGNTEAFF
TRBD1	TRBV7-6	TRBJ2-1	NA	TGTGCCGGAAGGGACAGTGCTTTCAATGAGCAGTTCTTC	CAGRDSAFNEQFF
TRBD2	TRBV7-9	TRBJ2-1	few	TGTGCCAGCAGCTCGCGGGTTGTGGCGGGGGGAGTCAATGAGCAGTTCTTC	CASSSRVVAGGVNEQFF
NA	TRBV6-2/TRBV6-3	TRBJ2-2	many	TGTGCCAGCTCAAGCAGGGGGGCGGCCGGGGAGCTGTTTTTT	CASSSRGAAGELFF
NA	TRBV11-1	TRBJ2-5	few	TGTGCCAGCAGCCCGCCGGTGGAGGGCGAGACCCAGTACTTC	CASSPPVEGETQYF
TRBD2	TRBV12-3/TRBV12-4	TRBJ2-5	many	TGTGCCAGCAGTCCCCTCCTAGCGGGGGCCCAAGAGACCCAGTACTTC	CASSPLLAGAQETQYF
NA	TRBV19	TRBJ2-2	NA	TGTGCCAGTACCGATACGAGGGCCGGGGAGCTGTTTTTT	CASTDTRAGELFF
NA	TRBV5-5	TRBJ2-7	few	TGTGCCAGCAGCTTGGAATCTGAGGTGTACGAGCAGTACTTC	CASSLESEVYEQYF
NA	TRBV2	TRBJ2-2	NA	TGTGCCAGGCGTGGGGATTCAAACACCGGGGAGCTGTTTTTT	CARRGDSNTGELFF
NA	TRBV2	TRBJ2-1	NA	TGTGCCAGCATGAAGGCCTCCTACAATGAGCAGTTCTTC	CASMKASYNEQFF
TRBD1	TRBV7-9	TRBJ2-2	NA	TGTGCCAGCAGCCTAAGACAGGGGACGAACACCGGGGAGCTGTTTTTT	CASSLRQGTNTGELFF
NA	TRBV7-9	TRBJ2-3	many	TGTGCCAGCAGCTTAGACCCCAGGGGAGACACAGATACGCAGTATTTT	CASSLDPRGDTDTQYF
NA	TRBV5-5	TRBJ1-2	few	TGTGCCAGCAGCGTGGGAGAAGGGGCGGGGTATGGCTACACCTTC	CASSVGEGAGYGYTF
NA	TRBV25-1	TRBJ1-1	NA	TGTGCCAGCAGCCTCAACTGGAACACTGAAGCTTTCTTT	CASSLNWNTEAFF
NA	TRBV7-8	TRBJ2-2	many	TGTGCCAGCAGTACGACAGACGTCGGGGAGCTGTTTTTT	CASSTTDVGELFF